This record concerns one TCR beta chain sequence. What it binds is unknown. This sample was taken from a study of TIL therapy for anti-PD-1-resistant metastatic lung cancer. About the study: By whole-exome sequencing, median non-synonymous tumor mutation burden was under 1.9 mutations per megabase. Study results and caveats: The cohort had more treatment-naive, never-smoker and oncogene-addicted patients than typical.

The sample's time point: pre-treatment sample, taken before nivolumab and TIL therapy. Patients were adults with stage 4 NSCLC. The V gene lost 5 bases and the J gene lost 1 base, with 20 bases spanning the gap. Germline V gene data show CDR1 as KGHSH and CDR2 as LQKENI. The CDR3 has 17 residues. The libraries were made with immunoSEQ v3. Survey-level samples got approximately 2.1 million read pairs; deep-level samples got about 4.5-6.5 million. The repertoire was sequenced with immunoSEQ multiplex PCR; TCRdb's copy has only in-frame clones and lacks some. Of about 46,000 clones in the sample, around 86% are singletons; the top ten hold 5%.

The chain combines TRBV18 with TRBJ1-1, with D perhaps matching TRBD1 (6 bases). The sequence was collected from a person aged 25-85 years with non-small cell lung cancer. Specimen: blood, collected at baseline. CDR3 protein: CASSAIPLDRPNTEAFF. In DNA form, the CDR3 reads TGTGCCAGCTCAGCAATTCCTTTGGACAGACCGAACACTGAAGCTTTCTTT.